This T cell receptor beta chain was documented in a study of cytomegalovirus exposure and HLA in healthy donors. Germline CDR1 SGHDT, CDR2 YYEEEE. V lost 0 bases and J 4 bases, leaving 11 bases between the germline ends. This CDR3 has 15 residues. Vbeta (60) and Jbeta (13) primers were used in the PCR. Measured with immunoSEQ multiplex PCR; TCRdb has only the in-frame clones, and not every one. The sample contains fewer than 250,000 clones, over 75% of which appear only once. The rearrangement joins TRBV5-6 to TRBJ2-1, with a weak D call TRBD2 (5 bases). The receptor was derived from a male donor in good health and CMV-seronegative. Sequences were obtained from PBMCs. In DNA form, the CDR3 reads TGTGCCAGCAGCTTGGGGACTCAAGATTACAATGAGCAGTTCTTC. Translation: CASSLGTQDYNEQFF. The full variable domain, rest sourced from reference TRBV5-6 and TRBJ2-1, is DAGVTQSPTHLIKTRGQQVTLRCSPKSGHDTVSWYQQALGQGPQFIFQYYEEEERQRGNFPDRFSGHQFPNYSSELNVNALLLGDSALYLCASSLGTQDYNEQFFGPGTRLTVL.